Below are 11 T cell receptor beta chains sequenced from a single sample in a study of T cells in Graves' hyperthyroidism and ophthalmopathy. What was amplified from RNA transcripts were TCR beta CDR3 regions. In the first-round RT-PCR of the TCR CDR3, the HTBI primer set was used. TCRdb passed the multiplex PCR reads through MiXCR, listing each CDR3 protein once. The sample contains approximately 610,000 distinct CDR3 sequences, approximately 14% of which appear only once. Material for sequencing was blood. These receptors originate from a woman in her thirties or forties with Graves' ophthalmopathy.

This clonotype was observed at least ten times. V gene TRBV2 combines with J gene TRBJ2-7; 9 nucleotides agree with TRBD1. V gave up 5 bases and J gave up 6 bases; unmatched junction bases: 5. CDR3 length: 13 residues. Germline-derived CDR1 and CDR2 are SNHLY and FYNNEI. CDR3 nucleotides: TGTGCCAGCAGTTGGGACAGGGATGGCGAGCAGTACTTC. This gives the protein CASSWDRDGEQYF.

The table lists this clonotype with a few counts. The chain recombines TRBV11-3 with TRBJ1-2, with D maybe TRBD1 (6 bases). This CDR3 has 15 amino acids. In germline, CDR1 is SGHNT, CDR2 YENEEA. V was shortened by 5 bases and J by 2 bases, with 15 bases between the two germline ends. CDR3 amino acids: CASSTNRETNYGYTF. CDR3 in DNA: TGTGCCAGCAGCACGAACAGGGAGACAAACTATGGCTACACCTTC.

This clonotype showed up many times. V and J are TRBV5-8 and TRBJ2-7; tentatively, D is TRBD1 or TRBD2 (5 bases each). This CDR3 contains 15 residues. V was trimmed by 0 bases and J by 2 bases, leaving 12 bases between them. Germline values: CDR1 SGHTS, CDR2 YDEGEE. CDR3 nucleotides: TGTGCCAGCAGCTTGGCGGGACGTCTCCCCTACGAGCAGTACTTC. Protein sequence: CASSLAGRLPYEQYF. The full variable domain, rest sourced from reference TRBV5-8 and TRBJ2-7, is EAGVTQSPTHLIKTRGQQATLRCSPISGHTSVYWYQQALGLGLQFLLWYDEGEERNRGNFPPRFSGRQFPNYSSELNVNALELEDSALYLCASSLAGRLPYEQYFGPGTRLTVT.

This clonotype was recorded many times. V usage is TRBV2 and J usage is TRBJ1-2; unclear D gene. Between the trimmed V and J ends, which lost 4 bases and 5 bases, there was a span of 17 bases. CDR3 size: 15 residues. CDR1 SNHLY and CDR2 FYNNEI come from the germline V gene. For the CDR3, the DNA is TGTGCCAGCAGTGCCCGTCAGATCGGGCTATATGGCTACACCTTC. This encodes CASSARQIGLYGYTF.

This clonotype was detected a few times. A read error is possible here, since a much larger clone lies one base away. This chain connects TRBV20-1 to TRBJ1-1, with TRBD1 as a possible D gene (6 bases). Germline CDR1 is DFQATT and CDR2 is SNEGSKA (reference sequence). The CDR3 is 14 residues long. CDR3 sequence: CSIGGGRGNTEPFF. The CDR3 nucleotides are TGCAGTATAGGCGGGGGGCGAGGGAACACTGAACCTTTCTTT.

This clonotype was picked up many times. The rearrangement links TRBV4-2 to TRBJ1-1; D is ambiguous. The V end was cut by 0 bases, the J end by 3 bases, with 5 bases between. The CDR3 runs to 13 residues. Per germline, CDR1 LGHNA and CDR2 YNFKEQ. The CDR3 region is CASSQDRDTEAFF. DNA for the CDR3: TGTGCCAGCAGCCAAGATAGGGACACTGAAGCTTTCTTT.

This clonotype was detected ten times or more. In DNA, the CDR3 is TGTGCCAGCAGTTCTGAGAGTGCTAACTATGGCTACACCTTC. This translates into CASSSESANYGYTF. This chain joins TRBV28 and TRBJ1-2; D is undetermined. V lost 4 bases and J 0 bases, leaving 9 bases between the germline ends. In germline, CDR1 is MDHEN, CDR2 SYDVKM. The CDR3 extends over 14 amino acids.

This clonotype was seen at least ten times. The V gene is TRBV7-6, the J gene TRBJ2-7; D remains unclear. Deletions cut 1 base from V and 3 bases from J, with 7 bases between. In germline, CDR1 is SGHVS, CDR2 FNYEAQ. The CDR3 consists of 13 residues. The CDR3 protein is CASSLGERYEQYF. The CDR3 DNA reads TGTGCCAGCAGCTTAGGAGAGCGCTACGAGCAGTACTTC.

This clonotype showed up just a few times. The chain employs TRBV20-1 and TRBJ1-1; D ambiguous. The CDR3 totals 14 residues. Germline V gene data show CDR1 as DFQATT and CDR2 as SNEGSKA (reference sequence). Trimming stripped 0 bases from V and 1 base from J, with 9 bases between. CDR3 in DNA: TGCAGTGCTAGAGAAGAGCCTTGGAACACTGAAGCTTTCTTT. It specifies CSAREEPWNTEAFF.

The rearrangement links TRBV3-1 to TRBJ1-2; D is unclear. This CDR3 has 14 amino acids. Germline V gene data show CDR1 as LGHDT and CDR2 as YNNKEL (reference sequence). Between the trimmed V and J ends, which lost 0 bases and 4 bases, there was a span of 9 bases. The CDR3, as DNA: TGTGCCAGCAGCCAAGATGCCGGTACCTATGGCTACACCTTC. It specifies CASSQDAGTYGYTF. Looking up the rest from reference TRBV3-1 and TRBJ1-2 gives the full variable domain: DTAVSQTPKYLVTQMGNDKSIKCEQNLGHDTMYWYKQDSKKFLKIMFSYNNKELIINETVPNRFSPKSPDKAHLNLHINSLELGDSAVYFCASSQDAGTYGYTFGSGTRLTVV.

The sample holds many counts of this clonotype. The V gene is TRBV5-1, the J gene TRBJ2-5, with 7 bases identical to TRBD2. This CDR3 is built from 16 residues. The V segment lost 4 bases and the J segment 5 bases; nucleotides outside the gene matches: 14. Germline CDR1 is SGHRS and CDR2 is YFSETQ. Here the CDR3 reads CASSPTATSRWETQYF. In DNA form, the CDR3 reads TGCGCCAGCAGCCCTACCGCGACTAGCCGTTGGGAGACCCAGTACTTC. The entire variable domain, with the rest obtained from reference TRBV5-1 and TRBJ2-5, is as follows: KAGVTQTPRYLIKTRGQQVTLSCSPISGHRSVSWYQQTPGQGLQFLFEYFSETQRNKGNFPGRFSGRQFSNSRSEMNVSTLELGDSALYLCASSPTATSRWETQYFGPGTRLLVL.